The 2 T cell receptor beta chains presented below share a single source sample, sequenced in a study of blood T cell repertoires in COVID-19. Assay used: immunoSEQ multiplex PCR; TCRdb lists only in-frame clones, some missing. The sample lists more than 110,000 clones; around nine tenths were seen once. Sequenced input: peripheral blood. Receptors were obtained from a woman between 40 and 50 years old with acute or convalescent COVID-19.

This clone was recorded only once. This chain connects TRBV6-2 or TRBV6-3 to TRBJ2-7; 15 positions match TRBD2. From germline, CDR1 is MNHEY and CDR2 SVGEGT. CDR3 length: 13 amino acids. Trimming took 2 bases from V and 12 from J; bases not matched to a gene: 2. CDR3 region: CASSYGLAGGPYF. The CDR3 region has the DNA TGTGCCAGCAGTTACGGACTAGCGGGGGGGCCGTACTTC.

V and J are TRBV5-4 and TRBJ2-5; D is possibly TRBD1 (5 bases). CDR1 is SGHNT and CDR2 is YYREEE in the germline V gene (reference sequence). CDR3 length: 14 residues. The germline V and J ends were trimmed by 2 bases and 1 base, with 9 bases remaining between them. The CDR3 region has the DNA TGTGCCAGCAGCTTCCAGGGTACCCAAGAGACCCAGTACTTC. Translated, it gives CASSFQGTQETQYF.